This passage covers 10 T cell receptor beta chains from one sample sequenced in a study of shared clonotypes between healthy human individuals. The method was immunoSEQ multiplex PCR; TCRdb's version includes in-frame clones alone and lacks a portion of them. The repertoire consists of 600,000 to 700,000 clones, with around 73% occurring once and the leading ten covering roughly 2%. Source material: memory CD4+ T cells sorted from blood. This sample's subset: CD45RA-negative fraction. The receptors stem from a woman aged 25-40 years in good health.

This clone was seen only a few times. The chain carries TRBV27 and TRBJ2-2; D gene uncertain. CDR1 and CDR2 from the germline V gene are MNHEY and SMNVEV (reference sequence). V was clipped by 1 base and J by 5 bases, with 11 bases between them. The CDR3 has 15 amino acids. The CDR3 bases are TGTGCCAGCAGTTTATTGGGCAGGTTAACCGGGGAGCTGTTTTTT. Amino acids: CASSLLGRLTGELFF.

This clone came up a few times. Other DNA sequences in this sample translate to the same CDR3. The gene calls are TRBV5-1 and TRBJ2-3, with a tentative D call TRBD1 (5 bases). CDR1 is SGHRS and CDR2 is YFSETQ in the germline V gene. V was cut by 3 bases and J by 5 bases, with 13 bases left in between. The CDR3 contains 14 residues. This CDR3 is CASSSGTGGDTQYF. CDR3 nucleotides: TGCGCCAGCAGCTCTGGAACAGGCGGAGATACGCAGTATTTT.

V usage is TRBV7-9 and J usage is TRBJ1-5; D call uncertain. The V gene lost 3 bases and the J gene lost 4 bases, with 7 bases spanning the gap. This CDR3 has 13 residues. CDR1 is SEHNR and CDR2 is FQNEAQ in the germline V gene (reference sequence). DNA for the CDR3: TGTGCCAGCAGCTTCGGTATGAATCAGCCCCAGCATTTT. Translating gives CASSFGMNQPQHF.

The gene calls are TRBV15 and TRBJ2-1; D may be TRBD2 (6 bases). With 0 bases removed from V and 9 bases from J, the gap between germline ends came to 12 bases. In germline, CDR1 is LNHNV, CDR2 YYDKDF (reference sequence). This CDR3 comprises 14 residues. DNA of the CDR3: TGTGCCACCAGCAGAGACTCTAGCGCCGGTGAGCAGTTCTTC. This encodes CATSRDSSAGEQFF. The complete variable domain, with remaining parts taken from reference TRBV15 and TRBJ2-1, reads DAMVIQNPRYQVTQFGKPVTLSCSQTLNHNVMYWYQQKSSQAPKLLFHYYDKDFNNEADTPDNFQSRRPNTSFCFLDIRSPGLGDTAMYLCATSRDSSAGEQFFGPGTRLTVL.

This clone was seen once. The chain employs TRBV12-2 and TRBJ2-7; the table's D call of TRBD2 was not tested on the DNA. TRBV12-2 is a pseudogene locus. This CDR3 comprises 18 residues. CDR3 protein: CASRLTQWVRNSTWEQYF. For the CDR3, the DNA is TGTGCAAGTCGCTTAACCCAATGGGTGCGGAATAGTACGTGGGAGCAGTACTTC.

This chain joins TRBV30 and TRBJ1-2; TRBD1 agrees at 7 bases. Germline loops: CDR1 GTSNPN, CDR2 SVGIG (reference sequence). The J segment lost 4 bases and the V segment lost 5 bases, leaving 10 bases of the junction unmatched. There are 14 residues in the CDR3. CDR3 nucleotides: TGTGCCTGGGCCGGGACAGAACAAGTCTATGGCTACACCTTC. It specifies CAWAGTEQVYGYTF. Filled out from reference TRBV30 and TRBJ1-2, the complete variable domain reads SQTIHQWPATLVQPVGSPLSLECTVEGTSNPNLYWYRQAAGRGLQLLFYSVGIGQISSEVPQNLSASRPQDRQFILSSKKLLLSDSGFYLCAWAGTEQVYGYTFGSGTRLTVV.

The gene calls are TRBV7-2 and TRBJ1-3; D is undetermined. Germline V gene sequence: CDR1 SGHTA, CDR2 FQGNSA. This CDR3 comprises 15 residues. The V end lost 4 bases, the J end lost 1 base, and 11 bases lay between the germline ends. The CDR3 DNA reads TGTGCCAGCAGCTCAGACGCCCTGTCTGGAAACACCATATATTTT. Protein product: CASSSDALSGNTIYF.

V is TRBV5-1 and J is TRBJ2-7; the D is unclear. Germline-derived CDR1 and CDR2 are SGHRS and YFSETQ. V shed 2 bases and J shed 3 bases, with 12 bases lying between them. There are 14 residues in the CDR3. The CDR3 sequence: CASSFHPAVYEQYF. Here the CDR3 DNA reads TGCGCCAGCAGCTTTCACCCGGCCGTCTACGAGCAGTACTTC.

V usage is TRBV7-9 and J usage is TRBJ2-7; TRBD1 agrees at 8 bases. The ends lost 5 bases at V and 4 bases at J; junction bases unmatched: 7. The CDR3 has 14 amino acids. Germline V lookup: CDR1 SEHNR, CDR2 FQNEAQ (reference sequence). CDR3 protein: CASSRGQGQYEQYF. The DNA of the CDR3 is TGTGCCAGCAGCCGAGGACAGGGTCAGTACGAGCAGTACTTC.

The sample holds one count of this clone. This rearrangement joins TRBV30 to TRBJ2-3; D remains unclear. Trimming removed 4 bases from V and 4 bases from J, with 12 bases in between. The length of the CDR3 is 13 residues. The germline CDR1 and CDR2 sequences are GTSNPN and SVGIG (reference sequence). CDR3 sequence reads: CAWTPPVSDTQYF. The CDR3 DNA sequence: TGTGCCTGGACCCCCCCCGTATCAGATACGCAGTATTTT.